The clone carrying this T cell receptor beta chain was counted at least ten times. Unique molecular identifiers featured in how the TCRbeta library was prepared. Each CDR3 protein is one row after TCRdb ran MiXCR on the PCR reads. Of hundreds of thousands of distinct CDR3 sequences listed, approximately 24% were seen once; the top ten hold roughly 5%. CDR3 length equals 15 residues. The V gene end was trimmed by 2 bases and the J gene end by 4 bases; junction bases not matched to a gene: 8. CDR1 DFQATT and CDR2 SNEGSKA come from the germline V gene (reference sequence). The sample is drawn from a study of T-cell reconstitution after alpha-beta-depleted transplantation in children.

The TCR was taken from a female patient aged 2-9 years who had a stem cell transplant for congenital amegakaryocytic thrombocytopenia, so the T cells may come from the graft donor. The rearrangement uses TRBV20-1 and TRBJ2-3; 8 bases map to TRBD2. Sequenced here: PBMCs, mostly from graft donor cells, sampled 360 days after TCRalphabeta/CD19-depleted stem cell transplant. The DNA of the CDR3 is TGCAGTGCTAGAAGGCTAGCGGGTAGATCAGATACGCAGTATTTT. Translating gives CSARRLAGRSDTQYF.